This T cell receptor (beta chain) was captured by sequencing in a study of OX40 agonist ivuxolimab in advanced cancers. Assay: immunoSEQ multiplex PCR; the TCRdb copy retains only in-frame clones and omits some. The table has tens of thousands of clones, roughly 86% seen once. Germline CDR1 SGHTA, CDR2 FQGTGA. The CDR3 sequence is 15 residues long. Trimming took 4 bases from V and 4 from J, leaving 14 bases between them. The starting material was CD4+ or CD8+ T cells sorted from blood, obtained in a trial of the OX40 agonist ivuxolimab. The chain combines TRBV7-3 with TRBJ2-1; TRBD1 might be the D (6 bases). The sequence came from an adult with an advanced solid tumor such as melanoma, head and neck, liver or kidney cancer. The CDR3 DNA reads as TGTGCCAGCAGCTCCAGACAGGCTCCTTACAATGAGCAGTTCTTC. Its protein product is CASSSRQAPYNEQFF.